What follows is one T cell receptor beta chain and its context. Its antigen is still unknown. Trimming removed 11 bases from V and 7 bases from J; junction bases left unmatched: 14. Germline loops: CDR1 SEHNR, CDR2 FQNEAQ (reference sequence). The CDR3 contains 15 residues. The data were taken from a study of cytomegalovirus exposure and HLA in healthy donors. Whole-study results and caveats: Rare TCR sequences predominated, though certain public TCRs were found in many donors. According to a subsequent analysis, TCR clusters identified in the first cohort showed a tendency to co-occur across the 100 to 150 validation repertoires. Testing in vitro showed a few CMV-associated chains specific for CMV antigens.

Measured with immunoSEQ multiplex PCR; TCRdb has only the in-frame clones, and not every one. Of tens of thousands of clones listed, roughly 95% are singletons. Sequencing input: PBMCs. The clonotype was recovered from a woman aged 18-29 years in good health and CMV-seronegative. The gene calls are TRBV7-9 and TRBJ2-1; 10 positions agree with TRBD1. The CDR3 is CAGASRDRGKNEQFF. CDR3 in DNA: TGTGCCGGGGCTTCGAGGGACAGGGGTAAAAATGAGCAGTTCTTC.